This record concerns one TCR beta chain sequence. This specimen belongs to a study of OX40 agonist ivuxolimab in advanced cancers. The data were produced by immunoSEQ multiplex PCR, yet TCRdb's version contains in-frame clones alone and is incomplete. The sample contains 68,000 or so clones, 86% of which appear only once. Researchers took blood at baseline, on cycle 4 day 1, and on cycle 7 day 1. Sequencing was performed on CD4+ or CD8+ T cells sorted from blood, taken in a trial of the OX40 agonist ivuxolimab. The source is an adult with an advanced solid tumor such as melanoma, head and neck, liver or kidney cancer.

CDR3 DNA sequence: TGTGCCAGCAGCGTAGAGAGCAGGGGGAACACTGAAGCTTTCTTT. Its protein is CASSVESRGNTEAFF. The chain has TRBV9 and TRBJ1-1; weak D call: TRBD1 (6 bases). The CDR3 covers 15 residues. Trimming left V 0 bases short and J 1 base short, with 10 bases between. Germline V gene lookup returns CDR1 SGDLS and CDR2 YYNGEE.